The 8 T cell receptor beta chains reported below all come from one sample, sequenced in a study of T cell clusters in autoimmune cytopenias (dated by TCRdb to the late 2010s). TCRdb shows the sequencer as Illumina MiSeq. To amplify TRB rearrangements, a touch-down multiplex PCR protocol was run with the TRB-A and TRB-B primer pools combined in a single tube. TCRdb reprocessed the reads into one record per CDR3 protein sequence, lacking DNA. The sample table holds approximately 7,500 distinct CDR3 sequences. The ten largest clonotypes hold about 33% of the sample. TRB amplification used about 230 ng of peripheral blood genomic DNA, around 40,000 genome equivalents, per sample. These data also featured in a second study, about T cell repertoires in aging, cancer and after chemotherapy.

Sequenced input: peripheral blood. These receptor sequences come from a human donor with an autoimmune cytopenia or autoimmune hepatitis (not recorded which).

The genes are TRBV10-3 and TRBJ1-1. This CDR3 has 15 residues. Germline V gene sequence: CDR1 ENHRY, CDR2 SYGVKD. The CDR3 here is CAISPQRGMNTEAFF.

This chain uses TRBV7-6 with TRBJ2-1; TCRdb proposes TRBD2, but this gene call is untestable without DNA. Germline assignment: CDR1 SGHVS and CDR2 FNYEAQ. This CDR3 has 17 residues. The CDR3 sequence is CASSLGGSSGRAFEQFF.

The V gene is TRBV6-2 or TRBV6-3, the J gene TRBJ2-7; TCRdb lists TRBD2, though no DNA is available to test this call. This CDR3 has 15 residues. The V gene's germline CDR1 is MNHEY and CDR2 SVGEGT. CDR3 residues: CASSYSAGIRYEQYF.

This clonotype counts as medium-sized by frequency. The V and J genes are TRBV6-5 and TRBJ1-2; the TCRdb D gene call, TRBD1, has no DNA to confirm it. This CDR3 region has 16 residues. Looked up from germline, CDR1 is MNHEY and CDR2 is SVGAGI. CDR3 in amino acids: CASSYSTGQGNYGYTF.

The V gene is TRBV25-1, the J gene TRBJ1-6; TCRdb outputs TRBD1, but without DNA this stays unchecked. Germline V gene data show CDR1 as MGHDK and CDR2 as SYGVNS. CDR3 size: 14 residues. The CDR3 sequence: CASTRRGDNSPLHF.

CDR3 amino acids: CASSGGTPGNQPQHF. V gene TRBV6-1 combines with J gene TRBJ1-5. This CDR3 region has 15 residues. Germline V gene sequence: CDR1 MNHNS, CDR2 SASEGT.

V usage is TRBV6-1 and J usage is TRBJ2-3; absent DNA, TCRdb's TRBD2 call cannot be checked. Germline CDR1 is MNHNS and CDR2 is SASEGT. CDR3 length: 15 amino acids. This CDR3 reads CASSDYQPGRDTQYF.

The chain employs TRBV6-5 and TRBJ2-1; with no DNA, the TCRdb D assignment of TRBD1 cannot be verified. The germline gives CDR1 MNHEY, CDR2 SVGAGI. This CDR3 region has 16 residues. Here the CDR3 reads CASTEGGGPWGNEQFF.